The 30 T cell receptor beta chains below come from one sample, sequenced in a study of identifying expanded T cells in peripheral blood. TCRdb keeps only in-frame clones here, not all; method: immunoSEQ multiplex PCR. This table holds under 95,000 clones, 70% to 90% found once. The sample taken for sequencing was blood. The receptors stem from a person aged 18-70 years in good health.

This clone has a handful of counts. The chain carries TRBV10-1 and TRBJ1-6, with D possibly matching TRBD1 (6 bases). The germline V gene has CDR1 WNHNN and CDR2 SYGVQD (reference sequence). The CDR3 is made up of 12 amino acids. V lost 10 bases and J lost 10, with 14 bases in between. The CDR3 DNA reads TGCGCCATGCCAGGGGTCAGGTCACCCCTCCACTTT. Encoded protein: CAMPGVRSPLHF.

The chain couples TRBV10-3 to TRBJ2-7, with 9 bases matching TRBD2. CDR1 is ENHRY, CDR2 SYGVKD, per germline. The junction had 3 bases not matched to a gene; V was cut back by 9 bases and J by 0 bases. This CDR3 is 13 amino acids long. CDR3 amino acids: CAIRREGSYEQYF. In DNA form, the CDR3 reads TGTGCCATTAGGCGGGAGGGCTCCTACGAGCAGTACTTC.

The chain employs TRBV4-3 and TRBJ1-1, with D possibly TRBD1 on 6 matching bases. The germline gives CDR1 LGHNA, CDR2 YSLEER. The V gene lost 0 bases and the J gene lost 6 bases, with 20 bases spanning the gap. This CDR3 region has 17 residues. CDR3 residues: CASSQEPFGGAGAEAFF. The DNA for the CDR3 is TGCGCCAGCAGCCAAGAGCCCTTCGGGGGGGCCGGGGCTGAAGCTTTCTTT.

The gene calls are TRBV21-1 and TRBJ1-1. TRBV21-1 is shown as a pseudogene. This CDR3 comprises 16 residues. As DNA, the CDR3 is TGTGCCAGCAGCCTCCATTCGCCCCGGAGCGTCCGGGTGGCTTTCTTT. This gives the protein CASSLHSPRSVRVAFF.

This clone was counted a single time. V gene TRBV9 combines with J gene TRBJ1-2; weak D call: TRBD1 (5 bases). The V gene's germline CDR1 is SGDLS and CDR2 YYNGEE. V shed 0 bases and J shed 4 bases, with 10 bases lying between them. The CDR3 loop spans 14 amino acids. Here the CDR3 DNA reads TGTGCCAGCAGCGTAGCGGGGGACGGCTATGGCTACACCTTC. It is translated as CASSVAGDGYGYTF.

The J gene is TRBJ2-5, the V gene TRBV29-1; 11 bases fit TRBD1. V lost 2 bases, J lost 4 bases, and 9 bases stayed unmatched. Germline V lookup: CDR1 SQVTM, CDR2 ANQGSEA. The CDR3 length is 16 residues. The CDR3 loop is CSVELGPGQGVETQYF. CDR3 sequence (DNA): TGCAGCGTTGAACTGGGGCCGGGACAGGGGGTAGAGACCCAGTACTTC.

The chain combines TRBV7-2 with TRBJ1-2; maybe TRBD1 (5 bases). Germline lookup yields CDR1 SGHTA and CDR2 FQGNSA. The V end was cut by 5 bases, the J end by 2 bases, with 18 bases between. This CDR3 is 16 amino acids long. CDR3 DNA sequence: TGTGCCAGCAGCGTATATTCCGGGCAGGGAAACTATGGCTACACCTTC. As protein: CASSVYSGQGNYGYTF. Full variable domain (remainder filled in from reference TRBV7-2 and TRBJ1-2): GAGVSQSPSNKVTEKGKDVELRCDPISGHTALYWYRQSLGQGLEFLIYFQGNSAPDKSGLPSDRFSAERTGGSVSTLTIQRTQQEDSAVYLCASSVYSGQGNYGYTFGSGTRLTVV.

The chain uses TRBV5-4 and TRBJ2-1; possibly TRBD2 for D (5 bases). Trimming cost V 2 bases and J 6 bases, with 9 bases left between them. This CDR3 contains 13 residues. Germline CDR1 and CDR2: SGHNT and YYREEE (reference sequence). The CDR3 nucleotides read TGTGCCAGCAGCTTAATTAGCGTCAATGAGCAGTTCTTC. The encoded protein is CASSLISVNEQFF.

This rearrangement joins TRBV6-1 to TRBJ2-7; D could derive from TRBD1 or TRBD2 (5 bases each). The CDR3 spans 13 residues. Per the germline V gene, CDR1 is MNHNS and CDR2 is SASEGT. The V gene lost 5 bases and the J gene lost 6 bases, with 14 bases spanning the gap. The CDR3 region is CASSWSRAGEQYF. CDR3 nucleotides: TGTGCCAGCAGTTGGAGCAGGGCGGGCGAGCAGTACTTC.

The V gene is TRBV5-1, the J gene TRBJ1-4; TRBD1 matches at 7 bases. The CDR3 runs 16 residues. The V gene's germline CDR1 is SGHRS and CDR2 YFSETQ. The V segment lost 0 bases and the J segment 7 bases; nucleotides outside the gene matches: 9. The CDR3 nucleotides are TGCGCCAGCAGCTTGGGAGGGGGCATAGCCTTTGAAAAACTGTTTTTT. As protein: CASSLGGGIAFEKLFF.

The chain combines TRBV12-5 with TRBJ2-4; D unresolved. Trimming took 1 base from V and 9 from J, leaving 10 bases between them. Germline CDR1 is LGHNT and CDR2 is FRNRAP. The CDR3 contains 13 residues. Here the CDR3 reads CASGLDSSRIQYF. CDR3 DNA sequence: TGTGCTAGTGGTTTGGACAGCAGCCGCATTCAGTACTTC.

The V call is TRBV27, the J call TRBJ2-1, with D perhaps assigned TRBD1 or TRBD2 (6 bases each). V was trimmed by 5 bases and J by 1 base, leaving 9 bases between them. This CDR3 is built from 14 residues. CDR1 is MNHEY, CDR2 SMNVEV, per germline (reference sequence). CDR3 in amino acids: CASSVGGSYNEQFF. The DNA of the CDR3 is TGTGCCAGCAGTGTAGGGGGGTCCTACAATGAGCAGTTCTTC.

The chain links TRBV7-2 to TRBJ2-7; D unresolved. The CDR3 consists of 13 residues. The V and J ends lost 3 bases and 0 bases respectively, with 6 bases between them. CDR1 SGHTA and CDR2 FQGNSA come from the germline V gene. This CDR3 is CASSFSPSYEQYF. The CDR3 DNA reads TGTGCCAGCAGCTTCTCGCCCTCCTACGAGCAGTACTTC.

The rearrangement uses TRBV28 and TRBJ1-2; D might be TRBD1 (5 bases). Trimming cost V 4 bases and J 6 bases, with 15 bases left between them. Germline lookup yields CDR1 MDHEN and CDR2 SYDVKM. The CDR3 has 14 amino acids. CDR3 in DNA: TGTGCCAGCAGTTCGGTCGACAGTTTCCATGGCTACACCTTC. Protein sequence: CASSSVDSFHGYTF.

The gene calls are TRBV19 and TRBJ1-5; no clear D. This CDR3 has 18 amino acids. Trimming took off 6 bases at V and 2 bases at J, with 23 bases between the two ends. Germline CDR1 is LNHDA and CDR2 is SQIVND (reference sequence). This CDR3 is CASSSLRLGGGGNQPQHF. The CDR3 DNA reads TGTGCCAGTAGCTCCCTTCGGTTGGGAGGTGGTGGCAATCAGCCCCAGCATTTT.

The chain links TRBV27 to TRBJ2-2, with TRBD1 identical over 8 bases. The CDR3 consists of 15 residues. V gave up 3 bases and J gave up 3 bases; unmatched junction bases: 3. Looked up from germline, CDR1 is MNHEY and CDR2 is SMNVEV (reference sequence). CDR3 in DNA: TGTGCCAGCAGTTTCGACAGGGGATACACCGGGGAGCTGTTTTTT. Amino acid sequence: CASSFDRGYTGELFF.

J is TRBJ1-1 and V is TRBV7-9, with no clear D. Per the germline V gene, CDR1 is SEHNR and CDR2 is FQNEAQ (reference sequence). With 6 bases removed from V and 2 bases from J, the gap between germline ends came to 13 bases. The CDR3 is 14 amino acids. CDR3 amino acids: CASSWMEINTEAFF. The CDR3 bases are TGTGCCAGCAGTTGGATGGAAATAAACACTGAAGCTTTCTTT.

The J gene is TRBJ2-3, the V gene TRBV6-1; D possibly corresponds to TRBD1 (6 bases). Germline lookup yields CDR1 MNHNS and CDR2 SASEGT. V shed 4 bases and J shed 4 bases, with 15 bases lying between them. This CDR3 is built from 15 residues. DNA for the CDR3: TGTGCCAGCAGTGCCGGGACCTCAGGGGCAGATACGCAGTATTTT. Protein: CASSAGTSGADTQYF.

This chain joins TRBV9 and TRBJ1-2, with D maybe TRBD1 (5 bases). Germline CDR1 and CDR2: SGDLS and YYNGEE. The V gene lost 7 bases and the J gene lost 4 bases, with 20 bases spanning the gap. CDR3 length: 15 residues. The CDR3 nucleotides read TGTGCCAGCTGGGGCGAAAGGGACCGACTCTATGGCTACACCTTC. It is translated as CASWGERDRLYGYTF.

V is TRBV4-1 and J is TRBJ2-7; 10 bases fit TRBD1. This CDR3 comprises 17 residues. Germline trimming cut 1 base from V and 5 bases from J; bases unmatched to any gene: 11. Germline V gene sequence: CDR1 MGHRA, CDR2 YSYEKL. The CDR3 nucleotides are TGCGCCAGCAGCCAAGCCACGACAGGGGGCGCTCTCCACGAGCAGTACTTC. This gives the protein CASSQATTGGALHEQYF.

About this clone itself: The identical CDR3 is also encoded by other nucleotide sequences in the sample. The CDR3 coding sequence is TGTGCCAGCTCACCAGAGGGGTACGAGCAGTACTTC. Residues: CASSPEGYEQYF. V gene TRBV18 combines with J gene TRBJ2-7; the D gene could be TRBD1 or TRBD2 (5 bases each). Germline lookup yields CDR1 KGHSH and CDR2 LQKENI. CDR3 length equals 12 residues. V gave up 2 bases and J gave up 4 bases, with 6 bases separating them.

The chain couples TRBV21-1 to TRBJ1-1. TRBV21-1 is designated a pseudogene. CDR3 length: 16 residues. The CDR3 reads CASSEWGRERNTEAFF. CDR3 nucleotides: TGTGCCAGCAGCGAATGGGGAAGGGAGAGGAACACTGAAGCTTTCTTT.

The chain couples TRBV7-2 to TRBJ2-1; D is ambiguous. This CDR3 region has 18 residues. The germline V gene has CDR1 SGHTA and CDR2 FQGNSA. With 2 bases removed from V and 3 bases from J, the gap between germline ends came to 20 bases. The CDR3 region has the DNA TGTGCCAGCAGCTTATTGTCCGCCGTAGGGCTATTCTACAATGAGCAGTTCTTC. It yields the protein CASSLLSAVGLFYNEQFF.

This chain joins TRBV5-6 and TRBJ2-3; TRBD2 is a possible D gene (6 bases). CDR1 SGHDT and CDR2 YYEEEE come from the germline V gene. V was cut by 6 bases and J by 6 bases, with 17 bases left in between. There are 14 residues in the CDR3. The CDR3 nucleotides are TGTGCCAGCACTGGGACTCTGTACGTGGATACGCAGTATTTT. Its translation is CASTGTLYVDTQYF.

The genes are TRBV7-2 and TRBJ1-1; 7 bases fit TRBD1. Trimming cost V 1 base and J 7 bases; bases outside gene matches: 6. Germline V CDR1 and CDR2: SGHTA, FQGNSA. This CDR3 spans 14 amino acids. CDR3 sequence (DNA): TGTGCCAGCAGCTTAGTGGGGGACAGCAATGAAGCTTTCTTT. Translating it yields CASSLVGDSNEAFF.

The CDR3 DNA sequence: TGCGCCAGCAGCACCCTAGCGGGAGGAGGGTACAATGAGCAGTTCTTC. Its protein is CASSTLAGGGYNEQFF. V and J are TRBV5-1 and TRBJ2-1; 11 bases fit TRBD2. The CDR3 is made up of 16 amino acids. Trimming took 4 bases from V and 4 from J; bases not matched to a gene: 7. The germline CDR1 and CDR2 sequences are SGHRS and YFSETQ.

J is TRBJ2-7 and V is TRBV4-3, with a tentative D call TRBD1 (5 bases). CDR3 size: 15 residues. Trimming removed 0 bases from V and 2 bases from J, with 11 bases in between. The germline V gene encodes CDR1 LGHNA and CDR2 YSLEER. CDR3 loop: CASSQDSAGTYEQYF. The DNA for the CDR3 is TGCGCCAGCAGCCAAGATTCCGCAGGGACCTACGAGCAGTACTTC.

Here the CDR3 reads CASRQLSGANVLTF. The DNA for the CDR3 is TGTGCCAGCAGACAGCTATCTGGGGCCAACGTCCTGACTTTC. This chain uses TRBV6-5 with TRBJ2-6; unclear D gene. In germline, CDR1 is MNHEY, CDR2 SVGAGI. The V end was cut by 6 bases, the J end by 1 base, with 7 bases between. The CDR3 spans 14 residues.

The CDR3 loop is CSGGGAAYNEQFF. CDR3 nucleotide sequence: TGCAGCGGCGGGGGGGCGGCTTACAATGAGCAGTTCTTC. The V and J genes are TRBV29-1 and TRBJ2-1; TRBD2 matches at 9 bases. The ends lost 7 bases at V and 4 bases at J; junction bases unmatched: 5. This CDR3 comprises 13 residues. CDR1 is SQVTM, CDR2 ANQGSEA, per germline.

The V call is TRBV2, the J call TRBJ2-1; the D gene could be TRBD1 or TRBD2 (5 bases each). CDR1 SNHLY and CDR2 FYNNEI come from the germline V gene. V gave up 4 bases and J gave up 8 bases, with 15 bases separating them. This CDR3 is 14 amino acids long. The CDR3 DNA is TGTGCCAGCAGTGCGGGACCAAATAGTTATGAGCAGTTCTTC. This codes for CASSAGPNSYEQFF.